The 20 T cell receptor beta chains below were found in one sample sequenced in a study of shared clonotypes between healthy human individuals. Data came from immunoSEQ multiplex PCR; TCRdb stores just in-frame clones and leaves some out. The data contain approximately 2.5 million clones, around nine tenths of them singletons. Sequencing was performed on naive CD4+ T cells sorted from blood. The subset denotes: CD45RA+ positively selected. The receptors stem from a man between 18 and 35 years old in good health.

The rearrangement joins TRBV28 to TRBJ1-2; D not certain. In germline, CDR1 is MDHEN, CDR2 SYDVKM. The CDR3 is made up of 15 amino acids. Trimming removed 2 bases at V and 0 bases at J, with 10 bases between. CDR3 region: CASSLGSGPNYGYTF. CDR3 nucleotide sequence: TGTGCCAGCAGTTTAGGATCAGGCCCTAACTATGGCTACACCTTC.

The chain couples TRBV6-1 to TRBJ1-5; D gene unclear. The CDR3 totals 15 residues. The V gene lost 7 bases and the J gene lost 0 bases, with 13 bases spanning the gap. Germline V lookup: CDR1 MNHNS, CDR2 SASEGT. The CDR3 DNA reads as TGTGCCAGCACAACAGCTCCCTATAGCAATCAGCCCCAGCATTTT. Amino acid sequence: CASTTAPYSNQPQHF.

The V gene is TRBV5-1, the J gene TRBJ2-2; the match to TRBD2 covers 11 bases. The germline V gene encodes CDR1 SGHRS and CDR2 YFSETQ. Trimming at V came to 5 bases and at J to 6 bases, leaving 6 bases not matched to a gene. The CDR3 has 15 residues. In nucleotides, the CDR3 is TGCGCCAGCAGTTCCGGGACTAGCGGAGCCGGGGAGCTGTTTTTT. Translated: CASSSGTSGAGELFF.

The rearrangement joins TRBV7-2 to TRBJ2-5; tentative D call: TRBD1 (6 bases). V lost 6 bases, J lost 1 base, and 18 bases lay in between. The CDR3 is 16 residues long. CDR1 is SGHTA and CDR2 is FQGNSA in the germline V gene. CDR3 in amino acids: CASRRQGQTPQETQYF. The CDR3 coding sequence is TGTGCCAGCAGACGACAAGGACAGACCCCCCAAGAGACCCAGTACTTC.

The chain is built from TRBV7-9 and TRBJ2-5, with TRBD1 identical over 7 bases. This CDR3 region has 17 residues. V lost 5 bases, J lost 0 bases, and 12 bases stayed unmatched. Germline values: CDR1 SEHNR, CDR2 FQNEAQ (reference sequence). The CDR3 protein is CASSEGNRGPYQETQYF. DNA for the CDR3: TGTGCCAGCAGCGAAGGAAACAGGGGTCCGTACCAAGAGACCCAGTACTTC.

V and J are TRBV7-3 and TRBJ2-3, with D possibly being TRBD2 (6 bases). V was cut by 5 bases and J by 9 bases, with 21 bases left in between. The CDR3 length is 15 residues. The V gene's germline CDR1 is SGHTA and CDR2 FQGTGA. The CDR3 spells CASSRLPGPGLTQYF. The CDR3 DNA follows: TGTGCCAGCAGCCGTCTCCCCGGTCCGGGACTCACGCAGTATTTT.

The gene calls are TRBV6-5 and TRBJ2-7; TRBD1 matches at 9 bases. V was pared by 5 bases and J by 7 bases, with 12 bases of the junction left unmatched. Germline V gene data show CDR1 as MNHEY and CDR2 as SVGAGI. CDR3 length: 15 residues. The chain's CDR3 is CASSPIRDRVREQYF. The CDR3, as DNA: TGTGCCAGCAGTCCGATAAGGGACAGGGTAAGAGAGCAGTACTTC.

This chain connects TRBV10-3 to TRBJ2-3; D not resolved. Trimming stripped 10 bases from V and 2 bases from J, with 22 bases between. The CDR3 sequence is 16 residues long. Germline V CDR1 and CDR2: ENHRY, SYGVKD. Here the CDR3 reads CATWAGSLRFTDTQYF. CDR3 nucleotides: TGTGCCACCTGGGCAGGCTCATTACGATTCACAGATACGCAGTATTTT.

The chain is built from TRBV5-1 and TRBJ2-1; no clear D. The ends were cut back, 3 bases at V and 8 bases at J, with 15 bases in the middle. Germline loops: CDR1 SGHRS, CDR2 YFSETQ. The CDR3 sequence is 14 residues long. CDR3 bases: TGCGCCAGCAGCTCAGAAGCTAGTACCGATGAGCAGTTCTTC. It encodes CASSSEASTDEQFF. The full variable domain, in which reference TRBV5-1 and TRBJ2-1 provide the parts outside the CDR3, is KAGVTQTPRYLIKTRGQQVTLSCSPISGHRSVSWYQQTPGQGLQFLFEYFSETQRNKGNFPGRFSGRQFSNSRSEMNVSTLELGDSALYLCASSSEASTDEQFFGPGTRLTVL.

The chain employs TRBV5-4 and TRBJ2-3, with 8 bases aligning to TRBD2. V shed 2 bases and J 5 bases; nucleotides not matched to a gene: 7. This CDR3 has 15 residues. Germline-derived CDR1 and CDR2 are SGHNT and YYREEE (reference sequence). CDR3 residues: CASSLYGGAGDTQYF. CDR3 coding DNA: TGTGCCAGCAGCTTATACGGGGGGGCCGGAGATACGCAGTATTTT.

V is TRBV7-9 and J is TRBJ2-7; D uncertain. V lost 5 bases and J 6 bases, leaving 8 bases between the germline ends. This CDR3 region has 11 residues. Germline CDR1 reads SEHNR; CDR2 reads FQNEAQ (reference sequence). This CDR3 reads CASSGVAEQYF. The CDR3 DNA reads TGTGCCAGCAGCGGGGTGGCCGAGCAGTACTTC. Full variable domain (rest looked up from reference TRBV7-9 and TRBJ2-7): DTGVSQNPRHKITKRGQNVTFRCDPISEHNRLYWYRQTLGQGPEFLTYFQNEAQLEKSRLLSDRFSAERPKGSFSTLEIQRTEQGDSAMYLCASSGVAEQYFGPGTRLTVT.

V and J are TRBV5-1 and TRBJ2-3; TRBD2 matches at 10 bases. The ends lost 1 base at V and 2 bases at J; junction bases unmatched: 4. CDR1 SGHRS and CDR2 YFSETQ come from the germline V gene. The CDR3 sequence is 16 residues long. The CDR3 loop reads CASSLIAGGLTDTQYF. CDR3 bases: TGCGCCAGCAGCTTGATAGCGGGAGGACTCACAGATACGCAGTATTTT.

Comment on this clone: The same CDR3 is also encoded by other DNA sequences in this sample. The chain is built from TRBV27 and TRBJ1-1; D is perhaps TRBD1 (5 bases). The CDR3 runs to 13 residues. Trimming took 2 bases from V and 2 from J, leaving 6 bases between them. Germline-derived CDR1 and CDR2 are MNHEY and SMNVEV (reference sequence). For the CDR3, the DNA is TGTGCCAGCAGTTTAGGGACTAACACTGAAGCTTTCTTT. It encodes CASSLGTNTEAFF.

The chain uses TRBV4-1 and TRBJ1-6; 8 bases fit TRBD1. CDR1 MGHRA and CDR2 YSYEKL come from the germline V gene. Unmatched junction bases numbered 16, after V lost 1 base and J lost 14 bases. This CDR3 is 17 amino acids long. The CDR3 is CASSQALISTGERALHF. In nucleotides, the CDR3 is TGCGCCAGCAGCCAAGCGTTGATCTCGACAGGGGAGCGGGCCCTCCACTTT.

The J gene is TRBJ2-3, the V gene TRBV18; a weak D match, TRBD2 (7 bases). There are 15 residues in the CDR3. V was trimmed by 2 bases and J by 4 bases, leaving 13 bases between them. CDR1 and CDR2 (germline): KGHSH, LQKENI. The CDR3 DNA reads TGTGCCAGCTCACCATCGGGGGGCGCTTCAGATACGCAGTATTTT. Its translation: CASSPSGGASDTQYF.

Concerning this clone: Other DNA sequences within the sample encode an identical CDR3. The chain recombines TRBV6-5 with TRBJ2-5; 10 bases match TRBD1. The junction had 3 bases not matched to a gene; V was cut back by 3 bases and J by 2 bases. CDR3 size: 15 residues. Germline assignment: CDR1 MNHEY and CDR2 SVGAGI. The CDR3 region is CASSYGQGVQETQYF. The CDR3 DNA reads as TGTGCCAGCAGTTATGGACAGGGGGTTCAAGAGACCCAGTACTTC.

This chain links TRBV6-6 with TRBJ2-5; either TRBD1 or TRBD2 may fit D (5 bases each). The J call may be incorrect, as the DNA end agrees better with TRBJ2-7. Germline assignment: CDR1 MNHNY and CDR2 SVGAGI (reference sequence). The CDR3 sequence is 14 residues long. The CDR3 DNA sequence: TGTGCCAGCAGTTACTCTGCAGGGACCCTCGAGCAGTACTTC. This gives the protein CASSYSAGTLEQYF.

The DNA for the CDR3 is TGCGCCAGCAGCCCGGGACTAGCGGGAGTGGATGAGCAGTTCTTC. Protein: CASSPGLAGVDEQFF. This sequence joins TRBV5-1 and TRBJ2-1, with 14 bases that match TRBD2. Germline CDR1 SGHRS, CDR2 YFSETQ. CDR3 size: 15 residues. Trimming took 4 bases from V and 8 from J; bases not matched to a gene: 5.

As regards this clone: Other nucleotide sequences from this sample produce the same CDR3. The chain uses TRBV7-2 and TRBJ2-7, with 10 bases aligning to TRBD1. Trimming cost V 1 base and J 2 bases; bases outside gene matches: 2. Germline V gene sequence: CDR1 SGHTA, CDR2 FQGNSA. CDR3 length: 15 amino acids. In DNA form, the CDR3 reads TGTGCCAGCAGCTTAGGTGGACAGGGGGCCTACGAGCAGTACTTC. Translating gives CASSLGGQGAYEQYF.

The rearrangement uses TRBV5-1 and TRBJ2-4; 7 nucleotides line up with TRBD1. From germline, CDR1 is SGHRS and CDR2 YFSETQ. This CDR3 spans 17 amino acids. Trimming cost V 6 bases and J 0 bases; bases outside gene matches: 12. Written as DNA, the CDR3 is TGCGCCAGCACCGACAGGGCCGACGAATTAGCCAAAAACATTCAGTACTTC. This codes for CASTDRADELAKNIQYF.